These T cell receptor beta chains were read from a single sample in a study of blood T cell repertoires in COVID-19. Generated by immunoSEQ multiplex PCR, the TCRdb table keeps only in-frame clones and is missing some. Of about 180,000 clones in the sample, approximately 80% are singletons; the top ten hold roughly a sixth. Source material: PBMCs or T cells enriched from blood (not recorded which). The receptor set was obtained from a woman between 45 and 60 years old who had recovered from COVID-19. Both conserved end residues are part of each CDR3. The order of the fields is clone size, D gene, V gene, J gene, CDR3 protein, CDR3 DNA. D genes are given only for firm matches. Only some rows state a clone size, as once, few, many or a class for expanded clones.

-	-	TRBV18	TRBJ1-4	CASSLNRGNRGEKLFF	TGTGCCAGCTCACTTAACCGCGGGAATCGGGGTGAAAAACTGTTTTTT
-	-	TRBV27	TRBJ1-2	CASSSGYTNYGYTF	TGTGCCAGCAGTTCGGGATATACGAACTATGGCTACACCTTC
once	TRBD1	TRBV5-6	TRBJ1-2	CASRGQGKYGYTF	TGTGCCAGCAGGGGACAGGGTAAATATGGCTACACCTTC
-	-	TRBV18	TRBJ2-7	CASSRTGTNSYEQYF	TGTGCCAGCTCACGAACCGGGACAAACTCCTACGAGCAGTACTTC
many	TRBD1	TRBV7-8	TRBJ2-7	CASSLATVVGTGGEQYF	TGTGCCAGCAGCTTAGCGACGGTAGTCGGGACAGGGGGTGAGCAGTACTTC
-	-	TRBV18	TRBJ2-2	CASSPYTGGTGELFF	TGTGCCAGCTCACCATACACCGGGGGCACCGGGGAGCTGTTTTTT
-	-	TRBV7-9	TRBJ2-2	CASSLEGGSTGELFF	TGTGCCAGCAGCTTAGAAGGGGGAAGTACCGGGGAGCTGTTTTTT
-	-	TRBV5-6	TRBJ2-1	CASSRGRYEQFF	TGTGCCAGTTCCCGCGGTAGGTACGAGCAGTTCTTC
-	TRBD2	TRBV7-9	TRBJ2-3	CASSSGSGSKGGTQYF	TGTGCCAGCAGCTCCGGTAGCGGGAGTAAGGGAGGTACGCAGTATTTT
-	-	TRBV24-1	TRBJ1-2	CATSDDYGYTF	TGTGCCACCAGTGACGACTATGGCTACACCTTC
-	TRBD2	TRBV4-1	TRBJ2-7	CASSQGASGGTYEQYF	TGCGCCAGCAGCCAAGGGGCTAGCGGGGGCACCTACGAGCAGTACTTC
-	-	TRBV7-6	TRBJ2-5	CASSSREETQYF	TGTGCCAGCAGCTCCCGGGAAGAGACCCAGTACTTC
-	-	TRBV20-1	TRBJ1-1	CSARFREGAFF	TGCAGTGCTAGATTCAGGGAAGGGGCTTTCTTT
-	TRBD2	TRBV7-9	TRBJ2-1	CASSGGLARAQSSYNEQFF	TGTGCCAGCAGTGGGGGACTAGCGAGAGCGCAGAGCTCCTACAATGAGCAGTTCTTC
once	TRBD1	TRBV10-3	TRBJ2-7	CAIGVTGTGGEQYF	TGTGCCATCGGGGTCACCGGGACAGGGGGAGAGCAGTACTTC
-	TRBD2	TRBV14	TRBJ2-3	CASSPLAGSDTQYF	TGTGCCAGCAGCCCACTAGCGGGGTCAGATACGCAGTATTTT
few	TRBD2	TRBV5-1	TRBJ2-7	CASSLGWASGSSYEQYF	TGCGCCAGCAGCTTGGGTTGGGCTAGCGGGTCCTCCTACGAGCAGTACTTC
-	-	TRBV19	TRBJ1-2	CASSWGVRFRGYTF	TGTGCCAGTTCTTGGGGCGTGAGATTCAGAGGCTACACCTTC
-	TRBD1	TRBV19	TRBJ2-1	CASHEGQGTYNEQFF	TGTGCCAGCCATGAGGGACAGGGAACCTACAATGAGCAGTTCTTC
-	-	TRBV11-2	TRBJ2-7	CASSPIGGVSYEQYF	TGTGCCAGCAGCCCGATTGGAGGGGTCTCCTACGAGCAGTACTTC
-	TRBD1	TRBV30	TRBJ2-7	CAWSVQGDKDEQYF	TGTGCCTGGAGTGTACAGGGGGATAAAGACGAGCAGTACTTC
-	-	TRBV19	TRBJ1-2	CASYAGTYYGYTF	TGTGCCTCCTACGCGGGCACTTACTATGGCTACACCTTC
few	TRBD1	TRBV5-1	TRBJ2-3	CASSPSEGALLDTQYF	TGCGCCAGCAGCCCGAGTGAGGGGGCGCTTCTAGATACGCAGTATTTT
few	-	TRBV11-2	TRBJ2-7	CASGLLGSYEQYF	TGTGCCAGCGGACTACTGGGTTCCTACGAGCAGTACTTC
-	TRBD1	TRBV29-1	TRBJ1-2	CSVGRGGAGYGYTF	TGCAGCGTTGGTAGAGGGGGCGCGGGCTATGGCTACACCTTC
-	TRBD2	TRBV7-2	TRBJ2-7	CASSPQLAGEVEKYF	TGTGCCAGCAGCCCCCAGCTAGCGGGAGAGGTTGAAAAGTACTTC
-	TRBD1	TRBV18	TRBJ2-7	CASSPTRDRGSEQYF	TGTGCCAGCTCCCCGACGAGGGACAGGGGTTCCGAGCAGTACTTC
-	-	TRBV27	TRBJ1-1	CASSSMNTEAFF	TGTGCCAGCAGTTCTATGAACACTGAAGCTTTCTTT
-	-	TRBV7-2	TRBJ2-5	CASTLSQSGTGVAQYF	TGTGCCAGCACCCTGTCCCAATCCGGCACCGGGGTGGCCCAGTACTTC
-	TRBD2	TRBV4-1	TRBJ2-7	CASSSRGSGTYEQYF	TGCGCCAGCAGCTCCCGGGGCAGCGGGACCTACGAGCAGTACTTC
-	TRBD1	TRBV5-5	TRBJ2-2	CASRRDRVYTGELFF	TGTGCCAGCAGACGGGACAGGGTGTACACCGGGGAGCTGTTTTTT
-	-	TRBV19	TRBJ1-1	CASSIVGGAAFF	TGTGCCAGTAGTATAGTAGGGGGAGCGGCTTTCTTT
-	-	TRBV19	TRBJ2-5	CASKGATSLEETQYF	TGTGCCAGTAAGGGGGCGACTAGTTTGGAAGAGACCCAGTACTTC
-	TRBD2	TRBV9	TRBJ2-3	CASSVTASGLTDTQYF	TGTGCCAGCAGCGTAACCGCTAGCGGACTCACAGATACGCAGTATTTT
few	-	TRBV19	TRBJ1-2	CASRPLTVLYGYTF	TGTGCCAGTAGACCCCTGACAGTTCTCTATGGCTACACCTTC
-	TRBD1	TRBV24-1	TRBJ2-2	CATSGTGMGWNTGELFF	TGTGCCACCAGTGGGACAGGGATGGGATGGAACACCGGGGAGCTGTTTTTT
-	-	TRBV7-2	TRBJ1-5	CASSLVLSNQPQHF	TGTGCCAGCAGCTTAGTACTGAGCAATCAGCCCCAGCATTTT
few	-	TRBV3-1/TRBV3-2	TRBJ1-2	CASSQDGGGLGGYTF	TGTGCCAGCAGCCAAGATGGTGGGGGCTTGGGGGGCTACACCTTC
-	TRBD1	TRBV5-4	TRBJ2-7	CASSQGQGVYEQYF	TGTGCCAGCAGCCAGGGACAGGGGGTATACGAGCAGTACTTC
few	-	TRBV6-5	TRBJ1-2	CASSYSGLNLYGYTF	TGTGCCAGCAGTTACTCGGGACTGAACCTCTATGGCTACACCTTC
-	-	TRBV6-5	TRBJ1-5	CASKMTGLNQPQHF	TGTGCCAGCAAAATGACAGGCCTCAATCAGCCCCAGCATTTT
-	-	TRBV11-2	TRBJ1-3	CASSLRDIDGNTIYF	TGTGCCAGCAGCCTCAGGGATATCGATGGAAACACCATATATTTT
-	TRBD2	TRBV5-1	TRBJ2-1	CASSRSTDSGFNEQFF	TGCGCCAGCAGCCGTAGTACTGATAGCGGGTTCAATGAGCAGTTCTTC
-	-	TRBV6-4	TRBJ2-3	CASSALESSTDTQYF	TGTGCCAGCAGTGCTTTGGAGAGTAGCACAGATACGCAGTATTTT
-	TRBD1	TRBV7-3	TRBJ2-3	CASSWTGGTDTQYF	TGTGCCAGCAGCTGGACAGGGGGCACAGATACGCAGTATTTT
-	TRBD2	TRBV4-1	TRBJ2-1	CASSQPVRTSVNEQFF	TGCGCCAGCAGCCAACCTGTCCGGACTAGCGTTAATGAGCAGTTCTTC
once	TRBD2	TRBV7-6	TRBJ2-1	CASSVNWGLEYNEQFF	TGTGCCAGCAGTGTCAATTGGGGACTAGAGTACAATGAGCAGTTCTTC
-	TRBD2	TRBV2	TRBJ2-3	CASTLTSGRTDTQYF	TGTGCCAGCACCCTAACTAGCGGGAGAACAGATACGCAGTATTTT
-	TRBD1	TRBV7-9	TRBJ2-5	CASSLAAGQVGETQYF	TGTGCCAGCAGCTTAGCTGCGGGACAGGTAGGAGAGACCCAGTACTTC
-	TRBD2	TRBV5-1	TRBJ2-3	CASSLAPGGSTDTQYF	TGCGCCAGCAGCTTGGCCCCGGGGGGGAGCACAGATACGCAGTATTTT
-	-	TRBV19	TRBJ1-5	CASRPDSSNQPQHF	TGTGCCAGCCGCCCGGACAGTAGCAATCAGCCCCAGCATTTT
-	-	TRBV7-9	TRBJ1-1	CASTFPQTGEAFF	TGTGCCAGCACCTTTCCTCAGACAGGTGAAGCTTTCTTT
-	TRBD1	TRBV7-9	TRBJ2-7	CASSLDRDHEQYF	TGTGCCAGCAGCTTGGACAGGGACCACGAGCAGTACTTC
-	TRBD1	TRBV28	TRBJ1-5	CASSSGTGRQHF	TGTGCCAGCAGTTCGGGGACAGGACGCCAGCATTTT
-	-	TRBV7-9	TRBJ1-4	CASSLPGSSYEKLFF	TGTGCCAGCAGCTTACCGGGGAGTTCGTATGAAAAACTGTTTTTT
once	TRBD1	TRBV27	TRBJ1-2	CASSPLQGADYGYTF	TGTGCCAGCAGTCCCCTACAGGGGGCGGACTATGGCTACACCTTC
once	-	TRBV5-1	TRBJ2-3	CASTVLTLGTDTQYF	TGCGCCAGCACTGTACTGACACTGGGCACAGATACGCAGTATTTT
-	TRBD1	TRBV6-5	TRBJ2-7	CASRPGTVTFYEQYF	TGTGCCAGCAGACCCGGGACAGTTACTTTCTACGAGCAGTACTTC